The 20 T cell receptor beta chains reported below all come from one sample, sequenced in a study. MiXCR was run by TCRdb on the RT-PCR reads, yielding one entry per CDR3 protein. The sample holds more than 600,000 distinct CDR3 sequences, approximately 15% seen once. The sequenced sample was memory CD4+ T cells from blood. Every receptor here comes from a female donor in good health, serving as a healthy control.

The J gene is TRBJ2-3, the V gene TRBV20-1; 10 positions match TRBD2. The CDR3 extends over 15 amino acids. Germline V gene data show CDR1 as DFQATT and CDR2 as SNEGSKA (reference sequence). V was pared by 4 bases and J by 2 bases, with 6 bases of the junction left unmatched. In DNA, the CDR3 is TGCAGTGCTAACCAACTAGCGGGACACACAGATACGCAGTATTTT. It yields the protein CSANQLAGHTDTQYF.

This clonotype showed up many times. The V and J genes are TRBV29-1 and TRBJ1-3; D is ambiguous. The germline V and J ends were trimmed by 7 bases and 0 bases, with 13 bases remaining between them. Germline-derived CDR1 and CDR2 are SQVTM and ANQGSEA. The CDR3 extends over 14 amino acids. The chain's CDR3 is CSAVTPSSGNTIYF. The CDR3 DNA reads as TGCAGCGCAGTGACTCCTAGCTCTGGAAACACCATATATTTT. Using reference TRBV29-1 and TRBJ1-3 for the parts outside the CDR3, the full variable domain is SAVISQKPSRDICQRGTSLTIQCQVDSQVTMMFWYRQQPGQSLTLIATANQGSEATYESGFVIDKFPISRPNLTFSTLTVSNMSPEDSSIYLCSAVTPSSGNTIYFGEGSWLTVV.

The table lists this clonotype with a few counts. The V gene is TRBV6-2 or TRBV6-3, the J gene TRBJ2-2; the match to TRBD1 covers 10 bases. With 7 bases clipped from V and 7 bases from J, the junction kept 15 bases outside the gene matches. Germline V gene sequence: CDR1 MNHEY, CDR2 SVGEGT. This CDR3 contains 17 residues. The CDR3, as DNA: TGTGCCAGCAAGACCTATAGACAGGGGGCAATGGTCGGGGAGCTGTTTTTT. Its protein product is CASKTYRQGAMVGELFF.

This clonotype was picked up many times. The CDR3 loop is CASSLGDGNTIYF. The CDR3 bases are TGCGCCAGCAGCTTGGGGGATGGAAACACCATATATTTT. The chain employs TRBV5-1 and TRBJ1-3; D unresolved. Trimming shortened V by 0 bases and J by 3 bases, and 4 bases separated the two germline ends. Germline CDR1 and CDR2: SGHRS and YFSETQ. This CDR3 contains 13 residues.

This clonotype was seen more than once but under ten times. The chain is built from TRBV4-3 and TRBJ1-2; 8 bases agree with TRBD1. The CDR3 has 15 residues. J gave up 4 bases and V 3 bases, and 7 bases lay outside the gene matches. Germline assignment: CDR1 LGHNA and CDR2 YSLEER. CDR3 amino acids: CASSQSGQGLYGYTF. For the CDR3, the DNA is TGCGCCAGCAGCCAGAGCGGACAGGGTCTCTATGGCTACACCTTC.

The chain joins TRBV28 to TRBJ2-7; 12 nucleotides match TRBD1. The V segment lost 5 bases and the J segment 7 bases; nucleotides outside the gene matches: 9. CDR3 length equals 15 residues. CDR1 is MDHEN, CDR2 SYDVKM, per germline. The CDR3 loop is CASSTPGQGAREQYF. The CDR3 DNA sequence: TGTGCCAGCAGTACCCCGGGACAGGGGGCGAGAGAGCAGTACTTC.

The chain links TRBV20-1 to TRBJ1-2; 11 nucleotides align to TRBD1. The J segment lost 7 bases and the V segment lost 2 bases, leaving 3 bases of the junction unmatched. The CDR3 extends over 13 amino acids. Germline V gives CDR1 DFQATT, CDR2 SNEGSKA (reference sequence). CDR3 DNA sequence: TGCAGTGCTAGACAGGACAGGGGGCCTGGCTACACCTTC. Translation: CSARQDRGPGYTF.

The chain recombines TRBV7-2 with TRBJ2-3; the match to TRBD2 covers 11 bases. Germline values: CDR1 SGHTA, CDR2 FQGNSA. J lost 5 bases, V lost 3 bases, and 4 bases had no gene match. The CDR3 is made up of 15 amino acids. The DNA for the CDR3 is TGTGCCAGCAGCTTTAGCGGGGGGGCCCTAGATACGCAGTATTTT. It encodes CASSFSGGALDTQYF.

The V gene is TRBV7-9, the J gene TRBJ1-2; 9 bases line up with TRBD1. CDR1 SEHNR and CDR2 FQNEAQ come from the germline V gene (reference sequence). The CDR3 spans 15 residues. Trimming took 4 bases from V and 6 from J; bases not matched to a gene: 9. CDR3 loop: CASSSYNRGPNGYTF. CDR3 in DNA: TGTGCCAGCAGCTCCTACAACAGGGGGCCAAATGGCTACACCTTC.

This clonotype appeared many times. The chain has TRBV9 and TRBJ1-1; D might be TRBD1 (5 bases). Germline V lookup: CDR1 SGDLS, CDR2 YYNGEE. Trimming cost V 3 bases and J 4 bases, with 10 bases left between them. CDR3 length equals 13 residues. CDR3: CASSEDTGTEAFF. In nucleotides, the CDR3 is TGTGCCAGCAGCGAGGACACGGGCACTGAAGCTTTCTTT.

Only a few counts were recorded for this clonotype. This chain uses TRBV4-2 with TRBJ2-2, with a weak D call TRBD2 (5 bases). In germline, CDR1 is LGHNA, CDR2 YNFKEQ. The CDR3 extends over 16 amino acids. V shed 0 bases and J shed 3 bases, with 11 bases lying between them. CDR3 amino acids: CASSQDYDGDTGELFF. The CDR3 nucleotides are TGTGCCAGCAGCCAAGATTATGACGGGGACACCGGGGAGCTGTTTTTT.

This clonotype was found many times. The chain combines TRBV20-1 with TRBJ1-2; the match to TRBD1 covers 9 bases. V trimming: 1 base; J trimming: 13 bases; junction bases outside the gene matches: 10. Germline CDR1 is DFQATT and CDR2 is SNEGSKA (reference sequence). This CDR3 region has 13 residues. CDR3 residues: CSARGLGQGYRTF. CDR3 bases: TGCAGTGCTAGAGGGCTGGGACAGGGATATCGCACCTTC.

This chain connects TRBV29-1 to TRBJ1-1, with 8 nucleotides matching TRBD1. CDR1 SQVTM and CDR2 ANQGSEA come from the germline V gene. V dropped 5 bases and J dropped 1; count of bases not matched to a gene: 6. The CDR3 is 14 amino acids. The DNA of the CDR3 is TGCAGCGTTTTGGCAGGGGGCCCGAACACTGAAGCTTTCTTT. Protein sequence: CSVLAGGPNTEAFF.

This clonotype was recorded many times. J is TRBJ1-6 and V is TRBV20-1; 7 bases fit TRBD1. The CDR3 totals 15 residues. Germline V lookup: CDR1 DFQATT, CDR2 SNEGSKA (reference sequence). The V and J ends lost 0 bases and 7 bases, in that order; junction bases with no gene match: 6. This CDR3 reads CSARDRQGFNSPLHF. The DNA of the CDR3 is TGCAGTGCTAGAGACAGACAGGGATTCAATTCACCCCTCCACTTT.

This clonotype was seen at least ten times. The rearrangement links TRBV7-2 to TRBJ2-7, with 7 bases aligning to TRBD2. With 1 base clipped from V and 2 bases from J, the junction kept 5 bases outside the gene matches. The CDR3 sequence is 15 residues long. Per the germline V gene, CDR1 is SGHTA and CDR2 is FQGNSA. The CDR3 DNA reads TGTGCCAGCAGCTTAGGTGGGGGACTAACCTACGAGCAGTACTTC. Amino acids: CASSLGGGLTYEQYF.

The V call is TRBV6-7, the J call TRBJ2-2, with D tentatively TRBD2 (7 bases). TRBV6-7 is labeled an ORF, and its function is uncertain. The germline V and J ends were trimmed by 5 bases and 0 bases, with 16 bases remaining between them. This CDR3 region has 17 residues. CDR3 protein: CASSPEGRGPNTGELFF. The CDR3 DNA follows: TGTGCCAGCAGTCCAGAGGGGCGGGGGCCGAACACCGGGGAGCTGTTTTTT.

The sample holds many counts of this clonotype. The chain employs TRBV9 and TRBJ1-3, with a tentative D call TRBD1 (5 bases). V lost 4 bases and J lost 3, with 23 bases in between. CDR3 length: 18 residues. In germline, CDR1 is SGDLS, CDR2 YYNGEE. CDR3 coding DNA: TGTGCCAGCAGCCCCCACGGAGGGGAGGCGTCCGGTGGAAACACCATATATTTT. Its translation: CASSPHGGEASGGNTIYF.

CDR3 nucleotides: TGTGCCAGCACCTTAGGACAGGGCCTTAACGAGCAGTACTTC. The encoded protein is CASTLGQGLNEQYF. The chain employs TRBV28 and TRBJ2-7, with 8 positions matching TRBD1. There are 14 residues in the CDR3. The V and J ends lost 7 bases and 5 bases, in that order; junction bases with no gene match: 10. Germline CDR1 is MDHEN and CDR2 is SYDVKM.

Many counts were recorded for this clonotype. This CDR3 is CASSYTGAGANVLTF. The CDR3 nucleotides are TGCGCCAGCAGTTACACAGGGGCTGGGGCCAACGTCCTGACTTTC. The chain employs TRBV4-3 and TRBJ2-6; 7 bases fit TRBD1. Germline CDR1 is LGHNA and CDR2 is YSLEER. The CDR3 is 15 residues long. V trimming: 6 bases; J trimming: 2 bases; junction bases outside the gene matches: 4.

V usage is TRBV5-1 and J usage is TRBJ2-7; no clear D gene. Trimming took 4 bases from V and 2 from J, leaving 10 bases between them. Germline CDR1 reads SGHRS; CDR2 reads YFSETQ. The CDR3 loop spans 13 amino acids. The CDR3 DNA is TGCGCCAGCAGCGTGGAGACACCCTACGAGCAGTACTTC. It is translated as CASSVETPYEQYF.